This T cell receptor beta chain was identified during a study of somatic mutations in cytotoxic T cells in rheumatoid arthritis. Positive magnetic bead selection was used to isolate CD4+ and CD8+ cells; purity was checked by flow cytometry. Study-level points and caveats: More than 20% of CD8+ cells belonged to the largest clone in about an eighth of the 65 patients. Age-dependent increases in CD8+ clonality occurred in rheumatoid arthritis patients but not in healthy controls. The antigen targets of the expanded CD8+ clones were unknown.

Points on this clone: No antigen is known for it.

Assay used: immunoSEQ multiplex PCR; TCRdb lists only in-frame clones, some missing. The repertoire holds 11,000 or so clones, with over 65% as singletons. Looked up from germline, CDR1 is LNHDA and CDR2 is SQIVND (reference sequence). The V end lost 1 base, the J end lost 4 bases, and 10 bases lay between the germline ends. The CDR3 runs 15 residues. This rearrangement joins TRBV19 to TRBJ1-4; D is ambiguous. The sequenced sample consisted of CD8+ T cells sorted from blood. This sequence was found in a man between 65 and 85 years old in good health. CDR3 bases: TGTGCCAGTAGTATAGGCACCCGGGTTAATGAAAAACTGTTTTTT. It specifies CASSIGTRVNEKLFF.